This TCR beta chain emerged from a study of cytomegalovirus exposure and HLA in healthy donors. As for the study in general: Ancestry clustering placed around four fifths of under 450 genotyped donors in the Caucasian-associated cluster. Notes on the study in general: Exclusion as indistinguishable affected some V segments, including TRBV6-2 and TRBV6-3. Confirmation in vitro established that a few CMV-associated chains were specific for CMV antigens. On later analysis, the bulk of CMV-associated TCR beta chains appeared to be HLA-restricted.

The trim removed 7 bases at V and 4 bases at J, leaving 10 bases unmatched. CDR1 is MNHNS, CDR2 SASEGT, per germline. CDR3 length equals 15 residues. Note on this clone: Its antigen is not known.

The PCR employed 60 Vbeta primers together with 13 Jbeta primers. Profiling relied on immunoSEQ multiplex PCR, and the TCRdb table lists in-frame clones only, not all of them. This table has about 140,000 clones, 65% to 85% appearing once. This sequence was found in a man aged 45 to 65 in good health and CMV-seronegative. The material sequenced was PBMCs. This chain joins TRBV6-1 and TRBJ1-5, with 7 bases fitting TRBD1. The CDR3 here is CASNTWDSRNQPQHF. The DNA for the CDR3 is TGTGCCAGCAATACCTGGGACAGCCGTAATCAGCCCCAGCATTTT.